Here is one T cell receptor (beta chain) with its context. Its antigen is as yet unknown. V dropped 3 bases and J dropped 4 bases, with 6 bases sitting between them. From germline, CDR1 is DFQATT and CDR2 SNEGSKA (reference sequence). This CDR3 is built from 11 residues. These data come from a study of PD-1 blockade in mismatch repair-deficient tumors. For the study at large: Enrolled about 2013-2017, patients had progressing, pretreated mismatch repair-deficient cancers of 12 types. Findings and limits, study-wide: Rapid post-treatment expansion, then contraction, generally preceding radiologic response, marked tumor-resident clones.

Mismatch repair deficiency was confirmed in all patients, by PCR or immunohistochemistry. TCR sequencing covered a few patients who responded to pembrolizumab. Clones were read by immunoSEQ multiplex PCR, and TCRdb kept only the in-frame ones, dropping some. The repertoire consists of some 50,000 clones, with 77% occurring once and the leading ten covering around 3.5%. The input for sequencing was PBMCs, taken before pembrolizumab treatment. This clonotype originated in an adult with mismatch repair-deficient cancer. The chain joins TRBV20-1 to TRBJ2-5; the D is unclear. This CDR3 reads CSARARETQYF. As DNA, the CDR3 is TGCAGTGCTAGGGCCCGAGAGACCCAGTACTTC.